This entry features one T cell receptor (beta chain) sequence. Its antigen remains unknown. The data stem from a study of T cell responses to AZD1222 COVID-19 vaccine. Study findings and constraints: Baseline seropositivity characterized only six or seven AZD1222 recipients. Females outnumbered males among donors, who were mostly white British; clonal diversity was possibly underestimated. Among spike-specific TCRs, nearly half reportedly target unmutated variant regions.

TCRdb's copy holds only in-frame clones and misses some; the assay was immunoSEQ multiplex PCR. The repertoire holds about 90,000 clones, around 89% seen once, with about 12% in the top ten. Between the trimmed V and J ends, which lost 5 bases and 7 bases, there was a span of 11 bases. CDR3 length equals 13 residues. CDR1 is MNHNY and CDR2 is SVGAGI in the germline V gene (reference sequence). The chain carries TRBV6-6 and TRBJ1-4; D might be TRBD1 (5 bases). The receptor comes from an adult who received the AZD1222 COVID-19 vaccine. Sequenced here: peripheral blood, sampled 28 days after the second AZD1222 dose. For the CDR3, the DNA is TGTGCCAGCAGTCTGGGGGGACGTGAAAAACTGTTTTTT. Its translation is CASSLGGREKLFF.